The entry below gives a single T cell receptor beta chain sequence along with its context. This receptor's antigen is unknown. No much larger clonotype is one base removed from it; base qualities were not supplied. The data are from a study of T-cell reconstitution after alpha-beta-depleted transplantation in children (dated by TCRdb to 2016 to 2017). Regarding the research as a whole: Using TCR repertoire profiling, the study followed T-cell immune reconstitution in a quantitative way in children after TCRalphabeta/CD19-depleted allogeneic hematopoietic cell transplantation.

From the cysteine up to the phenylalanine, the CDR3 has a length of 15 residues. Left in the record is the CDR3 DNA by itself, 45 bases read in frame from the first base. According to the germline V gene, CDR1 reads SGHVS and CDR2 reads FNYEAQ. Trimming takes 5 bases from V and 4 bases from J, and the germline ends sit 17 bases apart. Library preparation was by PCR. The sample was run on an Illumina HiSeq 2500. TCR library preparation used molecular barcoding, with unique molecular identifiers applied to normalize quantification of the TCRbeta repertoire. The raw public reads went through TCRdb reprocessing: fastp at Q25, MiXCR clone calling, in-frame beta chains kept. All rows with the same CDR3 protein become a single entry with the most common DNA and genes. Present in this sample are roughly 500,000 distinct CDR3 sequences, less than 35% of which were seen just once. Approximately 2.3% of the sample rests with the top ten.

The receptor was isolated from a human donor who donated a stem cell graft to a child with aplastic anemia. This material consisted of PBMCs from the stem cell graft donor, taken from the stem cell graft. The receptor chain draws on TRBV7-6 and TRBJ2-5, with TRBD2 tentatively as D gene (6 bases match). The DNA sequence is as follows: TGTGCCAGCAGCCAACTAGCTACGTGGAGAGAGACCCAGTACTTC. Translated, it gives CASSQLATWRETQYF.